These 14 T cell receptor beta chains originate from one sample sequenced in a study of regulatory T cells in long-lasting Graves disease. Time point indicated: newly diagnosed GD, antithyroid drugs for less than 3 months. Scientists built the TCR library using RNA that was extracted from PBMCs. The TCR beta library used iRepertoire HTBI primers with Arm-PCR amplification of CDR3. TCRdb reanalysed the multiplex PCR reads using MiXCR and keeps one entry per CDR3 protein. The sample includes 350,000 to 450,000 distinct CDR3 sequences, over 15% of them seen just once. This same sample was also part of a study on T cells in Graves' hyperthyroidism and ophthalmopathy.

Sequencing used peripheral blood mononuclear cells (PBMCs), obtained at new diagnosis, from a patient treated with antithyroid drugs. These TCRs come from a man aged 35 to 55 with Graves disease.

The table lists this clonotype with many counts. The CDR3 region has the DNA TGTGCCTGGAGTTTGGAGGGTGGCACTGAAGCTTTCTTT. This codes for CAWSLEGGTEAFF. The rearrangement uses TRBV30 and TRBJ1-1; D is uncertain. CDR1 is GTSNPN, CDR2 SVGIG, per germline (reference sequence). V gave up 2 bases and J gave up 4 bases, with 11 bases separating them. This CDR3 spans 13 amino acids.

The chain combines TRBV7-9 with TRBJ1-6, with a possible D match to TRBD1 (5 bases). This CDR3 comprises 16 residues. The germline V gene encodes CDR1 SEHNR and CDR2 FQNEAQ (reference sequence). Trimming left V 3 bases short and J 8 bases short, with 17 bases between. The CDR3 region is CASSFFVGGRDSPLHF. CDR3 DNA sequence: TGTGCCAGCAGCTTTTTTGTGGGGGGAAGAGATTCACCCCTCCACTTT.

The chain employs TRBV12-3 or TRBV12-4 and TRBJ2-7; a possible D gene is TRBD1 (6 bases). The CDR3 length is 16 residues. Trimming removed 6 bases from V and 2 bases from J, with 20 bases in between. This CDR3 reads CASSQAMATGTYEQYF. In DNA form, the CDR3 reads TGTGCCAGCAGCCAAGCCATGGCTACAGGGACCTACGAGCAGTACTTC.

For this clonotype: This sequence may be a read error, since a much larger clone differs from it by one base. The rearrangement uses TRBV28 and TRBJ1-4, with no clear D. Trimming left V 4 bases short and J 4 bases short, with 16 bases between. This CDR3 spans 16 amino acids. The germline gives CDR1 MDHEN, CDR2 SYDVKM. The DNA of the CDR3 is TGTGCCAGCAGTTACGTAGCGCGGCAGATTAATGAAAAACTGTTTTTT. Its protein is CASSYVARQINEKLFF.

The rearrangement links TRBV2 to TRBJ1-1; D is perhaps TRBD1 (6 bases). Germline V gene lookup returns CDR1 SNHLY and CDR2 FYNNEI. The CDR3 runs to 14 residues. V was cut by 4 bases and J by 0 bases, with 9 bases left in between. The CDR3 DNA follows: TGTGCCAGCAGTGGGGGACACCTGAACACTGAAGCTTTCTTT. Its translation: CASSGGHLNTEAFF.

V and J are TRBV29-1 and TRBJ1-5; 8 nucleotides line up with TRBD1. CDR3 length equals 13 residues. V shed 6 bases and J 10 bases; nucleotides not matched to a gene: 11. CDR1 is SQVTM, CDR2 ANQGSEA, per germline. CDR3 residues: CSVGQERTRPQHF. CDR3 DNA sequence: TGCAGCGTGGGACAGGAGAGAACTAGACCCCAGCATTTT.

This clonotype was seen repeatedly, ten times or more. The V and J genes are TRBV2 and TRBJ1-6; D might be TRBD1 (6 bases). Looked up from germline, CDR1 is SNHLY and CDR2 is FYNNEI. The V end lost 8 bases, the J end lost 7 bases, and 15 bases lay between the germline ends. The length of the CDR3 is 14 residues. The CDR3 bases are TGTGCCAGCCAGAGAGGGGGACGGAATTCACCCCTCCACTTT. Protein sequence: CASQRGGRNSPLHF.

This clonotype was recorded at least ten times. The CDR3 is CASSFSGGSYNEQFF. CDR3 bases: TGTGCCAGCAGCTTTAGCGGGGGGTCCTACAATGAGCAGTTCTTC. The chain joins TRBV7-9 to TRBJ2-1; 10 nucleotides align to TRBD2. The CDR3 contains 15 residues. With 3 bases clipped from V and 1 base from J, the junction kept 0 bases outside the gene matches. Germline V lookup: CDR1 SEHNR, CDR2 FQNEAQ (reference sequence).

This clonotype came up a few times. This chain links TRBV5-1 with TRBJ1-1; 7 nucleotides line up with TRBD1. The CDR3 extends over 16 amino acids. CDR1 is SGHRS, CDR2 YFSETQ, per germline. Unmatched junction bases numbered 10, after V lost 4 bases and J lost 1 base. CDR3 amino acids: CASSTQPGQRNTEAFF. Here the CDR3 DNA reads TGCGCCAGCAGCACCCAGCCGGGACAGAGGAACACTGAAGCTTTCTTT.

This clonotype was seen more than once but under ten times. This CDR3 is CASSFAGVDTIYF. The CDR3, as DNA: TGCGCCAGCAGCTTCGCAGGTGTGGACACCATATATTTT. The V and J genes are TRBV5-1 and TRBJ1-3; unclear D gene. The CDR3 extends over 13 amino acids. V gave up 2 bases and J gave up 8 bases, with 11 bases separating them. The V gene's germline CDR1 is SGHRS and CDR2 YFSETQ.

The chain employs TRBV7-9 and TRBJ2-2; no clear D. The germline V gene encodes CDR1 SEHNR and CDR2 FQNEAQ (reference sequence). The CDR3 runs 15 residues. V was trimmed by 5 bases and J by 1 base, leaving 11 bases between them. The CDR3 DNA is TGTGCCAGCAGCCACGAGGAACAGAACACCGGGGAGCTGTTTTTT. Protein sequence: CASSHEEQNTGELFF.

This clonotype came up many times. The CDR3 loop is CASGHPNNEQFF. In DNA, the CDR3 is TGTGCCAGCGGTCACCCAAACAATGAGCAGTTCTTC. The chain recombines TRBV4-2 with TRBJ2-1; D not certain. Germline V gives CDR1 LGHNA, CDR2 YNFKEQ. The CDR3 length is 12 residues. The ends were cut back, 8 bases at V and 5 bases at J, with 10 bases in the middle.

This clonotype was picked up many times. The gene calls are TRBV11-3 and TRBJ2-3; D remains ambiguous. The CDR3 is 13 residues long. V gave up 1 base and J gave up 9 bases, with 11 bases separating them. The V gene's germline CDR1 is SGHNT and CDR2 YENEEA. The CDR3 bases are TGTGCCAGCAGCTTAGGGTGGACGGAAACGCAGTATTTT. It encodes CASSLGWTETQYF.

At least ten counts were recorded for this clonotype. The chain recombines TRBV28 with TRBJ1-5; D is perhaps TRBD1 (6 bases). V lost 6 bases to trimming and J lost 5 bases, with 17 bases between them. The CDR3 sequence is 15 residues long. Germline loops: CDR1 MDHEN, CDR2 SYDVKM. CDR3 in DNA: TGTGCCAGCAGATACACTACAGGGCCCGATCAGCCCCAGCATTTT. Amino acids: CASRYTTGPDQPQHF.